This passage covers 30 T cell receptor beta chains from one sample sequenced in a study of control samples from healthy donors and cancer patients. The data were produced by immunoSEQ multiplex PCR, yet TCRdb's version contains in-frame clones alone and is incomplete. The top ten clones hold less than 15% of a sample with 120,000 to 150,000 clones, 85% to 95% of them seen once. The sequencing sample was made of blood. The receptor set was obtained from a man aged 40-49 years in good health.

The V gene is TRBV27, the J gene TRBJ2-7, with no clear D. This CDR3 region has 19 residues. Germline V gene lookup returns CDR1 MNHEY and CDR2 SMNVEV (reference sequence). Between the trimmed V and J ends, which lost 4 bases and 0 bases, there was a span of 25 bases. The CDR3 DNA reads as TGTGCCAGCAGTTCACAAACAGCCGGCGACAATCGAAACTCCTACGAGCAGTACTTC. Amino acids: CASSSQTAGDNRNSYEQYF.

This rearrangement joins TRBV10-3 to TRBJ1-1; D perhaps matches TRBD1 (6 bases). With 0 bases removed from V and 5 bases from J, the gap between germline ends came to 13 bases. This CDR3 contains 15 residues. Germline V gene lookup returns CDR1 ENHRY and CDR2 SYGVKD. CDR3 coding DNA: TGTGCCATCAGTGAGTCGGGGGGGGCAGGGACTGAAGCTTTCTTT. This sequence encodes CAISESGGAGTEAFF.

The V and J genes are TRBV19 and TRBJ1-5; no reliable D call. Deletions cut 7 bases from V and 0 bases from J, with 16 bases between. The CDR3 runs to 16 residues. Germline V gene data show CDR1 as LNHDA and CDR2 as SQIVND (reference sequence). CDR3 bases: TGTGCCAGTACGGTCCGGCAGGACTATAGCAATCAGCCCCAGCATTTT. It is translated as CASTVRQDYSNQPQHF.

The chain links TRBV11-2 to TRBJ2-5; 15 bases match TRBD2. From germline, CDR1 is SGHAT and CDR2 FQNNGV. The CDR3 loop spans 16 amino acids. V dropped 8 bases and J dropped 6; count of bases not matched to a gene: 10. The CDR3 sequence: CASWGLAGGLRKTQYF. The CDR3 region has the DNA TGTGCCAGCTGGGGACTAGCGGGGGGCCTTCGGAAGACCCAGTACTTC.

This rearrangement joins TRBV7-3 to TRBJ2-1, with 8 bases aligning to TRBD1. Germline values: CDR1 SGHTA, CDR2 FQGTGA. The J segment lost 8 bases and the V segment lost 5 bases, leaving 5 bases of the junction unmatched. The CDR3 loop spans 13 amino acids. This CDR3 reads CASSLTGVDEQFF. CDR3 coding DNA: TGTGCCAGCAGCCTGACAGGGGTAGATGAGCAGTTCTTC.

This clone has just one count. J is TRBJ1-1 and V is TRBV7-8; D might be TRBD1 (6 bases). There are 17 residues in the CDR3. The germline gives CDR1 SGHVS, CDR2 FQNEAQ. V lost 0 bases, J lost 5 bases, and 19 bases lay in between. The CDR3 sequence: CASSLARRDTRWTEAFF. The CDR3 DNA follows: TGTGCCAGCAGCTTAGCACGACGGGACACCCGATGGACTGAAGCTTTCTTT.

The chain recombines TRBV27 with TRBJ1-5; D uncertain. The V end was cut by 6 bases, the J end by 0 bases, with 3 bases between. The CDR3 runs 12 residues. Looked up from germline, CDR1 is MNHEY and CDR2 is SMNVEV (reference sequence). The DNA of the CDR3 is TGTGCCAGCAGGCATAGCAATCAGCCCCAGCATTTT. Protein: CASRHSNQPQHF.

This chain connects TRBV6-5 to TRBJ1-3; 10 bases agree with TRBD1. Germline lookup yields CDR1 MNHEY and CDR2 SVGAGI. The V segment lost 7 bases and the J segment 4 bases; nucleotides outside the gene matches: 4. The CDR3 runs to 14 residues. CDR3 loop: CASTDRGPGNTIYF. The CDR3 nucleotides read TGTGCCAGCACCGACAGGGGGCCCGGAAACACCATATATTTT.

The chain couples TRBV7-9 to TRBJ2-6; D might be TRBD1 or TRBD2, each matching 6 bases. This CDR3 contains 12 residues. Germline assignment: CDR1 SEHNR and CDR2 FQNEAQ (reference sequence). V lost 4 bases, J lost 13 bases, and 11 bases lay in between. The CDR3 loop is CASSSGAGVLTF. Here the CDR3 DNA reads TGTGCCAGCAGCTCGGGGGCCGGGGTCCTGACTTTC.

V is TRBV5-4 and J is TRBJ2-7; TRBD2 is a possible D gene (7 bases). This CDR3 has 15 amino acids. V lost 0 bases, J lost 7 bases, and 17 bases lay in between. Per the germline V gene, CDR1 is SGHNT and CDR2 is YYREEE (reference sequence). The CDR3 spells CASSLGGGASREQYF. CDR3 in DNA: TGTGCCAGCAGCTTGGGGGGGGGCGCTAGTCGGGAGCAGTACTTC.

This clone was picked up a small number of times. This rearrangement joins TRBV5-1 to TRBJ2-7; no definite D call. The length of the CDR3 is 13 residues. The V gene's germline CDR1 is SGHRS and CDR2 YFSETQ. Deletions cut 4 bases from V and 3 bases from J, with 11 bases between. This CDR3 reads CASSLVADYEQYF. The CDR3 DNA reads as TGCGCCAGCAGCCTTGTTGCCGACTACGAGCAGTACTTC.

V and J are TRBV6-5 and TRBJ1-4; D perhaps matches TRBD1 (5 bases). Germline V gene sequence: CDR1 MNHEY, CDR2 SVGAGI. The CDR3 length is 15 residues. The V and J ends lost 10 bases and 0 bases respectively, with 15 bases between them. CDR3 amino acids: CATAAGLTTNEKLFF. The CDR3 DNA is TGTGCCACGGCGGCGGGACTCACAACTAATGAAAAACTGTTTTTT.

This clone was observed a handful of times. The V and J genes are TRBV4-1 and TRBJ2-7; D unclear. Germline loops: CDR1 MGHRA, CDR2 YSYEKL. V was clipped by 0 bases and J by 3 bases, with 12 bases between them. The CDR3 consists of 15 residues. The DNA of the CDR3 is TGCGCCAGCAGCCAAGATCCCGGCAGCGTCTACGAGCAGTACTTC. This codes for CASSQDPGSVYEQYF.

V usage is TRBV25-1 and J usage is TRBJ2-7; 11 bases align to TRBD1. Trimming removed 3 bases from V and 3 bases from J; junction bases left unmatched: 10. Germline V gene data show CDR1 as MGHDK and CDR2 as SYGVNS. The CDR3 runs to 17 residues. The CDR3 loop reads CASSDPVRDRGGYEQYF. As DNA, the CDR3 is TGTGCCAGCAGTGATCCCGTCCGGGACAGGGGGGGCTACGAGCAGTACTTC.

This chain links TRBV7-2 with TRBJ1-1; D uncertain. The CDR3 extends over 14 amino acids. CDR1 and CDR2 (germline): SGHTA, FQGNSA. The V end was cut by 3 bases, the J end by 1 base, with 9 bases between. The CDR3 DNA reads as TGTGCCAGCAGCTTTGGCAGGAAGAACACTGAAGCTTTCTTT. This gives the protein CASSFGRKNTEAFF.

CDR3 sequence reads: CASSLASTDYEQYF. The CDR3 nucleotides are TGTGCCAGCAGCTTGGCCTCGACTGATTACGAGCAGTACTTC. This rearrangement joins TRBV5-5 to TRBJ2-7; D not certain. V lost 0 bases, J lost 4 bases, and 11 bases lay in between. Germline V gene lookup returns CDR1 SGHKS and CDR2 YYEKEE (reference sequence). The CDR3 covers 14 residues.

CDR3 residues: CASSLVIGAGAGEKLFF. The CDR3 DNA reads as TGCGCCAGCAGCTTGGTTATAGGGGCAGGGGCAGGGGAAAAACTGTTTTTT. This sequence joins TRBV5-1 and TRBJ1-4, with a tentative D call TRBD1 (6 bases). Trimming shortened V by 0 bases and J by 8 bases, and 20 bases separated the two germline ends. This CDR3 contains 17 residues. Germline V gives CDR1 SGHRS, CDR2 YFSETQ.

The rearrangement links TRBV28 to TRBJ1-1; D unclear. With 6 bases removed from V and 1 base from J, the gap between germline ends came to 12 bases. The CDR3 has 14 amino acids. Germline V gives CDR1 MDHEN, CDR2 SYDVKM. CDR3 coding DNA: TGTGCCAGCAGGTACTTCGCGGGGAACACTGAAGCTTTCTTT. Amino acid sequence: CASRYFAGNTEAFF.

The chain uses TRBV7-2 and TRBJ2-1; no clear D gene. V was clipped by 1 base and J by 2 bases, with 12 bases between them. This CDR3 is 16 amino acids long. Germline lookup yields CDR1 SGHTA and CDR2 FQGNSA. CDR3 in DNA: TGTGCCAGCAGCTTAGAAGGCTCTGTCCCCTACAATGAGCAGTTCTTC. It specifies CASSLEGSVPYNEQFF.

V gene TRBV3-1 (or the pseudogene TRBV3-2) combines with J gene TRBJ1-1; the match to TRBD1 covers 7 bases. Germline values: CDR1 LGHDT, CDR2 YNNKEL (reference sequence). V lost 4 bases, J lost 4 bases, and 12 bases stayed unmatched. The CDR3 loop spans 16 amino acids. CDR3 protein: CASSLTGFGGGTEAFF. As DNA, the CDR3 is TGTGCCAGCAGCCTGACAGGGTTTGGAGGGGGCACTGAAGCTTTCTTT.

The rearrangement links TRBV2 to TRBJ1-4, with unresolved D. The CDR3 extends over 14 amino acids. CDR1 and CDR2 (germline): SNHLY, FYNNEI. V lost 3 bases and J lost 8, with 13 bases in between. DNA for the CDR3: TGTGCCAGCAGTGACAGCACCCTGAACGAAAAACTGTTTTTT. Amino acids: CASSDSTLNEKLFF.

The gene calls are TRBV25-1 and TRBJ1-2, with unresolved D. With 0 bases removed from V and 7 bases from J, the gap between germline ends came to 15 bases. The CDR3 has 15 residues. Per germline, CDR1 MGHDK and CDR2 SYGVNS. CDR3 nucleotides: TGTGCCAGCAGTGAATACCCAGTGGCTTCCCGTGGCTACACCTTC. Amino acid sequence: CASSEYPVASRGYTF.

The rearrangement joins TRBV7-3 to TRBJ2-1; 10 nucleotides match TRBD2. In germline, CDR1 is SGHTA, CDR2 FQGTGA. The trim removed 5 bases at V and 8 bases at J, leaving 18 bases unmatched. This CDR3 contains 18 residues. CDR3 bases: TGTGCCAGCAGCCCTCGGGCCAACAGCGGGGGGGCCTTTCATGAGCAGTTCTTC. It specifies CASSPRANSGGAFHEQFF.

The V call is TRBV12-3 or TRBV12-4, the J call TRBJ1-2; no reliable D call. Trimming pared 6 bases from V and 2 bases from J, leaving 10 bases between. The CDR3 covers 13 residues. Written as DNA, the CDR3 is TGTGCCAGCAGCTTGAGCAGCAACTATGGCTACACCTTC. Its translation: CASSLSSNYGYTF.

This chain links TRBV9 with TRBJ2-1; TRBD1 aligns across 7 bases. The CDR3 consists of 16 residues. From germline, CDR1 is SGDLS and CDR2 YYNGEE. V lost 4 bases and J lost 8; bases outside the gene matches: 15. CDR3 coding DNA: TGTGCCAGCAGCAACACTCCGGGACAGCCCTCAGATGAGCAGTTCTTC. This translates into CASSNTPGQPSDEQFF.

The chain joins TRBV28 to TRBJ1-4; 7 bases are shared with TRBD1. The CDR3 consists of 14 residues. Germline V lookup: CDR1 MDHEN, CDR2 SYDVKM. V shed 4 bases, J shed 8 bases, and the junction held 7 bases outside the gene matches. The DNA of the CDR3 is TGTGCCAGCAGTTCCAAGGGGGCGGTGGAAAAACTGTTTTTT. Protein: CASSSKGAVEKLFF.

The chain combines TRBV5-1 with TRBJ2-7; TRBD1 matches 10 bases. J gave up 4 bases and V 1 base, and 5 bases lay outside the gene matches. This CDR3 region has 15 residues. Germline V lookup: CDR1 SGHRS, CDR2 YFSETQ. CDR3 amino acids: CASSLRDRGKYEQYF. In nucleotides, the CDR3 is TGCGCCAGCAGCTTGCGGGACAGGGGCAAGTACGAGCAGTACTTC.

V usage is TRBV7-9 and J usage is TRBJ1-1; TRBD1 might be the D (6 bases). The CDR3 loop spans 14 amino acids. Trimming took 2 bases from V and 5 from J, leaving 12 bases between them. Germline loops: CDR1 SEHNR, CDR2 FQNEAQ (reference sequence). The chain's CDR3 is CASSLYQTGTEAFF. The CDR3 nucleotides are TGTGCCAGCAGCTTATACCAAACAGGGACTGAAGCTTTCTTT. Complete variable domain (other parts from reference TRBV7-9 and TRBJ1-1): DTGVSQNPRHKITKRGQNVTFRCDPISEHNRLYWYRQTLGQGPEFLTYFQNEAQLEKSRLLSDRFSAERPKGSFSTLEIQRTEQGDSAMYLCASSLYQTGTEAFFGQGTRLTVV.

V gene TRBV6-5 combines with J gene TRBJ2-4; D might be TRBD1 (5 bases). The CDR3 sequence is 13 residues long. From germline, CDR1 is MNHEY and CDR2 SVGAGI. V shed 2 bases and J shed 4 bases, with 6 bases lying between them. The CDR3 spells CASSYRGKNIQYF. The CDR3 coding sequence is TGTGCCAGCAGTTACAGGGGTAAAAACATTCAGTACTTC.

The chain uses TRBV6-5 and TRBJ2-7; D perhaps matches TRBD2 (5 bases). From germline, CDR1 is MNHEY and CDR2 SVGAGI. Deletions cut 6 bases from V and 3 bases from J, with 18 bases between. The CDR3 extends over 15 amino acids. The CDR3 DNA sequence: TGTGCCAGCAGCATCCACGGACGGGGTAGCTACGAGCAGTACTTC. This encodes CASSIHGRGSYEQYF.